A selection of T cell receptor beta chains follows, all from one sample in a study of CD8 T cells in Susac syndrome. TCRdb re-derived calls from the immunoSEQ multiplex PCR reads in MiXCR, one entry per CDR3 protein. The profile shows about 120,000 distinct CDR3 sequences, less than 95% of them singletons. Sequenced material: CD4+ T cells from PBMCs. These receptors were obtained from a human donor in good health. The CDR3 runs from the conserved cysteine through the conserved F or W. D genes are given only for firm matches. Expanded clones get a size class; other rows say once, few or many, or leave the size out.

V	D	size	J	DNA	CDR3
TRBV6-2/TRBV6-3	NA	NA	TRBJ2-5	TGTGCCAGCACGCAAGGCGGGGAGACCCAGTACTTC	CASTQGGETQYF
TRBV2	NA	NA	TRBJ1-6	TGTGCCAGCAAGGCAGGGATGGAGGGTAATTCACCCCTCCACTTT	CASKAGMEGNSPLHF
TRBV7-2	NA	NA	TRBJ2-5	TGTGCCAGCACCCAAGTAGGGGGAGAGACCCAGTACTTC	CASTQVGGETQYF
TRBV7-2	TRBD2	NA	TRBJ2-5	TGTGCCAGCAGCTTAATCACGGGAGGCGGGGAGACCCAGTACTTC	CASSLITGGGETQYF
TRBV23-1	NA	NA	TRBJ2-7	TGCGCCAGCAGTCAAATCCATAAGGACCACTCCTCCTACGAGCAGTACTTC	CASSQIHKDHSSYEQYF
TRBV4-1	TRBD2	NA	TRBJ2-3	TGCGCCAGCAGCGACCCGGGACTAGGCACAGATACGCAGTATTTT	CASSDPGLGTDTQYF
TRBV20-1	TRBD2	once	TRBJ2-4	TGCAGTGCTAGGACACGAGCGGGAGGGCGGGACATTCAGTACTTC	CSARTRAGGRDIQYF
TRBV7-3	TRBD1	NA	TRBJ2-6	TGTGCCAGCAGCCGTTCGGGACAGTCTAGCTCTGGGGCCAACGTCCTGACTTTC	CASSRSGQSSSGANVLTF
TRBV19	TRBD2	NA	TRBJ2-1	TGTGCCAGTAGCCTCTCTGGCGGAGCGGGGGAAAGTGGTGAGCAGTTCTTC	CASSLSGGAGESGEQFF
TRBV6-6	NA	NA	TRBJ1-1	TGTGCCAGCAGTTACGCAGGCCGGAACACTGAAGCTTTCTTT	CASSYAGRNTEAFF
TRBV7-3	TRBD2	NA	TRBJ2-1	TGTGCCAGCAGCAAACCTAGCGGGAGGGCCCCATGGGGTGAGCAGTTCTTC	CASSKPSGRAPWGEQFF
TRBV7-9	NA	NA	TRBJ2-1	TGTGCCAGCAGCTCCCGTACTGAGCAGTTCTTC	CASSSRTEQFF
TRBV5-1	NA	NA	TRBJ1-1	TGCGCCAGCAGCTTTTTATCGGGGGAGACGGCTGAAGCTTTCTTT	CASSFLSGETAEAFF
TRBV3-1	NA	NA	TRBJ2-5	TGTGCCAGCAGCCGATCGACGGAGGAGACCCAGTACTTC	CASSRSTEETQYF
TRBV12-3/TRBV12-4	NA	NA	TRBJ2-1	TGTGCCAGCAGACCGGAGAGCTCCTACAATGAGCAGTTCTTC	CASRPESSYNEQFF
TRBV5-1	NA	NA	TRBJ2-6	TGCGCCAGCAGCTTCACAACATCGATTGCTGGGGCCAACGTCCTGACTTTC	CASSFTTSIAGANVLTF
TRBV6-2/TRBV6-3	NA	NA	TRBJ2-2	TGTGCCAGCAGCCCCCCCCCGTCGAACACCGGGGAGCTGTTTTTT	CASSPPPSNTGELFF
TRBV28	NA	NA	TRBJ1-4	TGTGCCAGCAGCCTTAGGGGAGGTGGTAATGAAAAACTGTTTTTT	CASSLRGGGNEKLFF
TRBV29-1	NA	once	TRBJ1-2	TGCAGCGTTGAAGCGAGTGGGAGACTCTATGGCTACACCTTC	CSVEASGRLYGYTF
TRBV20-1	NA	NA	TRBJ2-1	TGCAGTGCTAGAGATAACGGCTATGAGCAGTTCTTC	CSARDNGYEQFF
TRBV5-6	NA	NA	TRBJ1-4	TGTGCCAGCAGCTTGGCAACGGGTAGAGGTGAAAAACTGTTTTTT	CASSLATGRGEKLFF
TRBV27	TRBD2	once	TRBJ2-7	TGTGCCAGCAAAAGAGGGGGACTAGCCTCCTCCTACGAGCAGTACTTC	CASKRGGLASSYEQYF
TRBV20-1	TRBD2	NA	TRBJ2-3	TGCAGTGTTGGGGGGGGGACAGATACGCAGTATTTT	CSVGGGTDTQYF
TRBV4-2	TRBD1	NA	TRBJ2-1	TGTGCCAGCAGCCAAGAGGTTTGGACAGGGAACAATGAGCAGTTCTTC	CASSQEVWTGNNEQFF
TRBV4-3	NA	NA	TRBJ1-2	TGCGCCAGCAGCCAAGAAAGCGGACATCTTGGCTACACCTTC	CASSQESGHLGYTF
TRBV20-1	NA	NA	TRBJ2-1	TGCAGTGCTGAGGCGACCTACAATGAGCAGTTCTTC	CSAEATYNEQFF
TRBV7-9	TRBD1	NA	TRBJ2-7	TGTGCCAGCAGCCACCAAGGGGGACAGGGGGCCGACGAGCAGTACTTC	CASSHQGGQGADEQYF
TRBV2	TRBD1	once	TRBJ2-3	TGTGCCAGCAGCACAGGGGGCCTGTTCACAGATACGCAGTATTTT	CASSTGGLFTDTQYF
TRBV29-1	NA	NA	TRBJ1-3	TGCAGCGTTGGTACCAGCTCTGGAAACACCATATATTTT	CSVGTSSGNTIYF
TRBV27	TRBD2	NA	TRBJ2-1	TGTGCCAGCAGTTTAAAACTTATAGCGGGAGCCACGGATGAGCAGTTCTTC	CASSLKLIAGATDEQFF
TRBV3-1	NA	NA	TRBJ2-1	TGTGCCAGCAGCGGGTCACAGTATGAGCAGTTCTTC	CASSGSQYEQFF
TRBV20-1	TRBD1	NA	TRBJ1-2	TGCAGTGCTAGAGTTGGGACAGACTATGGCTACACCTTC	CSARVGTDYGYTF
TRBV7-9	NA	NA	TRBJ2-1	TGTGCCAGCAGCGGGCGTTTGGAGGCGTTGTCATCCAATGAGCAGTTCTTC	CASSGRLEALSSNEQFF
TRBV10-3	NA	NA	TRBJ2-2	TGTGCCACGTTTGGGGGCCCTCTGAACACCGGGGAGCTGTTTTTT	CATFGGPLNTGELFF
TRBV20-1	NA	NA	TRBJ2-7	TGCAGTGCTACCAGGGGCCCCTACGAGCAGTACTTC	CSATRGPYEQYF
TRBV29-1	NA	NA	TRBJ1-1	TGCAGCGTTGAAGGCCGTATTTCCATACCTGAAGCTTTCTTT	CSVEGRISIPEAFF
TRBV12-3/TRBV12-4	NA	once	TRBJ2-7	TGTGCCAGCAGTTTAAACCAGGGGACCGAGCAGTACTTC	CASSLNQGTEQYF
TRBV7-2	TRBD1	NA	TRBJ2-7	TGTGCCAGCAGCTGGTCGACAGGGGGACAGTACTTC	CASSWSTGGQYF
TRBV15	NA	NA	TRBJ2-4	TGTGCCACCAGCCCCGGTCCAGCGGTGGCCAAAAACATTCAGTACTTC	CATSPGPAVAKNIQYF
TRBV7-9	NA	NA	TRBJ2-5	TGTGCCAGCAGCTTAGACGTACCGGGGGCGAAAGAGACCCAGTACTTC	CASSLDVPGAKETQYF
TRBV20-1	NA	NA	TRBJ1-1	TGCAGTGCTAGAGTTTTTGGGTCAGAGGGGAACACTGAAGCTTTCTTT	CSARVFGSEGNTEAFF
TRBV28	NA	NA	TRBJ2-5	TGTGCCAGCAGTATCCGGGCTCCGGGGGAAAAGACCCAGTACTTC	CASSIRAPGEKTQYF
TRBV30	NA	NA	TRBJ1-1	TGTGCCTGGAGCCGAAGGGAGGGGCGGGCTTTCTTT	CAWSRREGRAFF
TRBV6-2/TRBV6-3	TRBD2	NA	TRBJ2-7	TGTGCCAGCAGGCCTAGCGGAGCCTACGAGCAGTACTTC	CASRPSGAYEQYF
TRBV7-8	NA	NA	TRBJ1-6	TGTGCCAGCAGCTTAGGAACGAGTTCACCCCTCCGCTTT	CASSLGTSSPLRF
TRBV10-3	TRBD1	NA	TRBJ1-5	TGTGCCATCAGGATAGACAGGGGTCAGCCCCAGCATTTT	CAIRIDRGQPQHF
TRBV7-2	TRBD2	NA	TRBJ2-5	TGTGCCAGCAGCGCAAAGGCTGGCGGGAGGGCCGTGGAGACCCAGTACTTC	CASSAKAGGRAVETQYF
TRBV28	TRBD2	NA	TRBJ2-7	TGTGCCAGCCACATAGCGGGTGGGAGCTACGAGCAGTACTTC	CASHIAGGSYEQYF
TRBV5-4	TRBD1	NA	TRBJ2-7	TGTGCCAGCAGCCGAGACCGGGACAGGACTTACGAGCAGTACTTC	CASSRDRDRTYEQYF